Listed below are T cell receptor beta chains from one sample, sequenced in a study of T cell repertoires in cytomegalovirus infection. Using its own MiXCR run on the reads, TCRdb lists one record per CDR3 protein. The data show 110,000 to 150,000 distinct CDR3 sequences, 5.5% to 8% seen once. Sequenced input: PBMCs. The origin of the receptors is a human donor in good health (CMV status not recorded). Some clones in this sample may be carry-over from other donors' samples. CDR3s include the opening cysteine and the closing phenylalanine or tryptophan. A D gene is named only where the DNA matches it firmly. Clone size is shown for a subset of rows, as once, few, many or a class of expanded clone.

cdr3_length j_call clone_size d_call v_call cdr3_nt cdr3_aa
16 TRBJ2-3 few TRBD2 TRBV6-2/TRBV6-3 TGTGCCAGCAGTGGAATAGCGGGAGGGACCTCAGATACGCAGTATTTT CASSGIAGGTSDTQYF
17 TRBJ2-6 NA TRBD1 TRBV20-1 TGCAGTGCTTTCCGACAGGGGGCGGTCTCTGGGGCCAACGTCCTGACTTTC CSAFRQGAVSGANVLTF
13 TRBJ2-3 many TRBD2 TRBV7-6 TGTGCCAGCAGCTCACGACTAGCGGGGGCCCAGTATTTT CASSSRLAGAQYF
15 TRBJ2-7 many NA TRBV7-2 TGTGCCAGCAGCTTACAAAAGGGATTTTCCTACGAGCAGTACTTC CASSLQKGFSYEQYF
12 TRBJ2-7 NA NA TRBV6-6 TGTGCCAGCAGGAGGGTCTCCTACGAGCAGTACTTC CASRRVSYEQYF
18 TRBJ2-5 many TRBD2 TRBV7-2 TGTGCCAGCAGCTTAGTGGCTACGGGACTAGACTTTGGAGAGACCCAGTACTTC CASSLVATGLDFGETQYF
14 TRBJ2-7 many NA TRBV7-2 TGTGCCAGCAGCTTAGGCGGACAAGCCTACGAGCAGTACTTC CASSLGGQAYEQYF
11 TRBJ2-7 NA NA TRBV6-2/TRBV6-3 TGTGCCAGCAGTACCCTAAACGAGCAGTACTTC CASSTLNEQYF
16 TRBJ2-1 many TRBD2 TRBV7-2 TGTGCCAGCAGCTTAGTTGGGACTAGCGATTACAATGAGCAGTTCTTC CASSLVGTSDYNEQFF
14 TRBJ1-2 NA NA TRBV15 TGTGCCACCAGCAGAGACAGGGTTGCCTATGGCTACACCTTC CATSRDRVAYGYTF
13 TRBJ2-3 many NA TRBV7-2 TGTGCCAGCAGCTTAGACCGGTCGGATACGCAGTATTTT CASSLDRSDTQYF
13 TRBJ1-1 many NA TRBV7-3 TGTGCCAGCAGCTCCGAGTTGGGTCTTGAAGCTTTCTTT CASSSELGLEAFF
14 TRBJ1-2 few NA TRBV3-1 TGTGCCAGCAGCCAAGTTACAGGAGATTATGGCTACACCTTC CASSQVTGDYGYTF
14 TRBJ1-2 NA TRBD1 TRBV20-1 TGCAGTGCCGCCAGACAGGGGGGCTCTAGAAGCTACACCTTC CSAARQGGSRSYTF
13 TRBJ2-5 many NA TRBV10-3 TGTGCCATCACTAGGGACTTGGTGGAGACCCAGTACTTC CAITRDLVETQYF
14 TRBJ1-6 many NA TRBV7-9 TGTGCCAGCAGCTTAATGGGCTTCGGTTCACCCCTCCACTTT CASSLMGFGSPLHF
13 TRBJ1-4 few NA TRBV20-1 TGCAGTGCCACCGACAGGTTAAGTGAAAAACTGTTTTTT CSATDRLSEKLFF
14 TRBJ1-5 many NA TRBV12-3/TRBV12-4 TGTGCCAGCAGTCCCTCGATGAGCGGGCAGCCCCAGCATTTT CASSPSMSGQPQHF
12 TRBJ2-3 many NA TRBV20-1 TGCAGTGCTAGAACGACAGCAGATACGCAGTATTTT CSARTTADTQYF
12 TRBJ2-5 few NA TRBV29-1 TGCAGCGTAGGACAGAACCAAGAGACCCAGTACTTC CSVGQNQETQYF
14 TRBJ2-3 many NA TRBV7-3 TGTGCCAGCAGCTTGACGGACCACACAGATACGCAGTATTTT CASSLTDHTDTQYF
15 TRBJ1-5 many TRBD1 TRBV7-8 TGTGCCAGCAGCTTTAGGACAGGAGCTAATCAGCCCCAGCATTTT CASSFRTGANQPQHF
16 TRBJ2-3 few NA TRBV27 TGTGCCAGCAGACGTGGAGGGGGGACTCGCACAGATACGCAGTATTTT CASRRGGGTRTDTQYF
19 TRBJ1-5 many NA TRBV28 TGTGCCAGCAGTTTATTAACAGGGCAGGGACGATTTGGCAATCAGCCCCAGCATTTT CASSLLTGQGRFGNQPQHF
19 TRBJ1-2 many NA TRBV12-3/TRBV12-4 TGTGCCAGCAGCCCCCCTACGACCGACCCAGGGGCTATATGGTATGGCTACACCTTC CASSPPTTDPGAIWYGYTF
11 TRBJ2-5 few NA TRBV20-1 TGCAGTGCTCCTGGGCGGGAGACCCAGTACTTC CSAPGRETQYF
17 TRBJ2-7 few TRBD2 TRBV5-1 TGCGCCAGCAGCCCGGGACTAGCGGCCTCACCTCCCTACGAGCAGTACTTC CASSPGLAASPPYEQYF
12 TRBJ1-1 many NA TRBV7-2 TGTGCCAGCCGCCACAGGAACACTGAAGCTTTCTTT CASRHRNTEAFF
17 TRBJ1-6 many NA TRBV12-3/TRBV12-4 TGTGCCAGCAGTTCGTCGACCCTCGGGGCTCAGGATTCACCCCTCCACTTT CASSSSTLGAQDSPLHF
15 TRBJ1-5 many TRBD1 TRBV7-2 TGTGCCAGCAGCTTTACAGGGGGGACCCATCAGCCCCAGCATTTT CASSFTGGTHQPQHF
18 TRBJ1-6 NA NA TRBV28 TGTGCCAGCAGTTTAACCGGGGCGAATCGACCTTATAATTCACCCCTCCACTTT CASSLTGANRPYNSPLHF
20 TRBJ2-6 NA NA TRBV28 TGTGCCAGCAGTTTCTATCTTGGGGCAGAAAAAAACTCTGGGGCCAACGTCCTGACTTTC CASSFYLGAEKNSGANVLTF
14 TRBJ1-1 many TRBD1 TRBV29-1 TGCAGCGTGGGGGGACAGGGCGTGGGCACTGAAGCTTTCTTT CSVGGQGVGTEAFF
12 TRBJ1-2 NA NA TRBV20-1 TGCAGTGCTAGGCAACAGAGCTATGGCTACACCTTC CSARQQSYGYTF
13 TRBJ2-7 many NA TRBV10-3 TGTGCCATCAGTGCGGGGCAGACCTACGAGCAGTACTTC CAISAGQTYEQYF
15 TRBJ1-3 NA NA TRBV18 TGTGCCAGCTCATCGCCGACTTCCTCTGGAAACACCATATATTTT CASSSPTSSGNTIYF
15 TRBJ1-1 many TRBD1 TRBV18 TGTGCCAGCTCACCACGGGACAGAGATAACACTGAAGCTTTCTTT CASSPRDRDNTEAFF
13 TRBJ2-3 NA NA TRBV14 TGTGCCAGCACCCGTTTGGGCACAGATACGCAGTATTTT CASTRLGTDTQYF
15 TRBJ2-7 many NA TRBV7-2 TGTGCCAGCAGCTTAGGGAGCGGGCCTGACTACGAGCAGTACTTC CASSLGSGPDYEQYF
15 TRBJ2-1 NA NA TRBV7-6 TGTGCCAGCAGCGGTACCGCAGGGGGACTCAATGAGCAGTTCTTC CASSGTAGGLNEQFF
15 TRBJ1-5 NA NA TRBV28 TGTGCCAGCAGGTTACAAACAGGGATTATTCAGCCCCAGCATTTT CASRLQTGIIQPQHF
15 TRBJ2-3 many NA TRBV10-3 TGTGCCATCAGTGATTCAGGGCAAAGCACAGATACGCAGTATTTT CAISDSGQSTDTQYF
16 TRBJ2-7 many NA TRBV5-5 TGTGCCAGCAGCTTGGCCAAAGGACAGCCGACCTACGAGCAGTACTTC CASSLAKGQPTYEQYF
14 TRBJ1-4 NA NA TRBV29-1 TGCAGCGCGGGGGGAGTTGCAACTAATGAAAAACTGTTTTTT CSAGGVATNEKLFF
14 TRBJ2-7 many TRBD1 TRBV7-2 TGTGCCAGCAGTCTCGACAGGGATTGGTACGAGCAGTACTTC CASSLDRDWYEQYF
13 TRBJ1-4 NA NA TRBV28 TGTGCCAGCATATCACAGGGAGAGGAAAAACTGTTTTTT CASISQGEEKLFF
13 TRBJ2-1 many NA TRBV7-8 TGTGCCAGCAGCTTATTCTCGTACAATGAGCAGTTCTTC CASSLFSYNEQFF
14 TRBJ2-5 NA NA TRBV2 TGTGCCAGCAGTGAGAGGGGTGCCCAAGAGACCCAGTACTTC CASSERGAQETQYF
15 TRBJ2-7 many NA TRBV7-3 TGTGCCAGCAGCTTAGCCGGGACACCGGACTACGAGCAGTACTTC CASSLAGTPDYEQYF